There are a few counts of the clone carrying this T cell receptor beta chain. The antigen is undetermined. The sample comes from a study of identical twins. TCRdb re-called the 5' RACE reads through MiXCR, storing one row per CDR3 protein. Of about 550,000 distinct CDR3 sequences detected, approximately 20% appear once; the ten largest clones hold 0.48%. General study results and limits: The study reached conclusions through statistical analysis that was cross-sectional, not following the same donors. Weaker excess twin sharing was observed in beta out-of-frame sequences.

The CDR3 extends over 14 amino acids. V gave up 1 base and J gave up 3 bases, with 9 bases separating them. These data were also reused for a study on yellow fever vaccine responses in identical twins. That work contributes: Each twin's T cell response to the vaccine was reported to look partly convergent and partly personalized.

Sequencing was carried out using CD4+ T cells sorted from blood. The sequence was collected from a woman aged 18-29 years in good health. V is TRBV12-3 or TRBV12-4 and J is TRBJ2-5; D could derive from TRBD1 or TRBD2 (5 bases each). CDR3 region: CASSLGGTEETQYF. DNA of the CDR3: TGTGCCAGCAGTTTAGGGGGGACCGAAGAGACCCAGTACTTC.